This is a list of T cell receptor beta chains from one sample in a study of blood T cells in healthy people across ages. TCRdb processed the 5' RACE reads anew with MiXCR; each CDR3 protein has one entry. This table holds about 1,800,000 distinct CDR3 sequences, over 25% found once. Source material: blood. The source is a woman aged 25-40 years in good health. Each CDR3 is given with its conserved first and last residue. The D gene is left open where the match is weak. Clone size is shown for a subset of rows, as once, few, many or a class of expanded clone.

size: .
V: TRBV3-1
J: TRBJ2-1
D: TRBD2
CDR3: CASSQAGLAGVGINNEQFF
DNA: TGTGCCAGCAGCCAAGCCGGACTAGCGGGAGTTGGGATTAACAATGAGCAGTTCTTC

size: many
V: TRBV6-5
J: TRBJ1-2
D: .
CDR3: CASRKRGGLYGYTF
DNA: TGTGCCAGCCGAAAGCGGGGGGGTCTCTATGGCTACACCTTC

size: few
V: TRBV5-1
J: TRBJ2-1
D: .
CDR3: CASSLVGGVRDEQFF
DNA: TGCGCCAGCAGCTTGGTAGGCGGGGTAAGGGATGAGCAGTTCTTC

size: few
V: TRBV12-5
J: TRBJ2-1
D: .
CDR3: CASGLVRGVNEQFF
DNA: TGTGCTAGTGGTTTGGTCAGGGGCGTAAATGAGCAGTTCTTC

size: few
V: TRBV20-1
J: TRBJ2-7
D: TRBD2
CDR3: CSAIMLREGLNEQYF
DNA: TGCAGTGCTATTATGTTGCGGGAGGGCCTAAACGAGCAGTACTTC

size: once
V: TRBV6-4
J: TRBJ2-7
D: .
CDR3: CASSDRRNNEQYF
DNA: TGTGCCAGCAGTGACAGGCGGAACAATGAGCAGTACTTC

size: .
V: TRBV20-1
J: TRBJ2-3
D: .
CDR3: CSAQSPWGFSTDTQYF
DNA: TGCAGTGCTCAGAGTCCCTGGGGCTTTAGCACAGATACGCAGTATTTT

size: .
V: TRBV7-9
J: TRBJ1-4
D: .
CDR3: CASSLGLLTGGREPEKLFF
DNA: TGTGCCAGCAGCTTAGGTTTACTCACCGGAGGAAGGGAGCCTGAAAAACTGTTTTTT

size: many
V: TRBV30
J: TRBJ1-2
D: TRBD1
CDR3: CAWSVTGAYGYTF
DNA: TGTGCCTGGAGTGTAACAGGGGCCTATGGCTACACCTTC

size: few
V: TRBV5-1
J: TRBJ2-1
D: .
CDR3: CASSLAAGVVYNEQFF
DNA: TGCGCCAGCAGCTTGGCTGCAGGGGTGGTGTACAATGAGCAGTTCTTC

size: .
V: TRBV20-1
J: TRBJ2-3
D: .
CDR3: CSVRGRNPDTQYF
DNA: TGCAGTGTCAGAGGTAGAAATCCAGATACGCAGTATTTT

size: .
V: TRBV20-1
J: TRBJ2-1
D: .
CDR3: CSVTGLPYSSYNEQFF
DNA: TGCAGTGTTACGGGACTCCCTTACAGCTCCTACAATGAGCAGTTCTTC

size: few
V: TRBV7-9
J: TRBJ2-1
D: TRBD2
CDR3: CASSSSGTNNEQFF
DNA: TGTGCCAGCAGCTCTAGCGGCACCAACAATGAGCAGTTCTTC

size: few
V: TRBV4-1
J: TRBJ2-7
D: .
CDR3: CASSPGTARSYEQYF
DNA: TGCGCCAGCAGCCCTGGGACGGCTAGATCCTACGAGCAGTACTTC

size: .
V: TRBV28
J: TRBJ1-5
D: TRBD1
CDR3: CASSVRQGGQPQHF
DNA: TGTGCCAGCAGTGTGCGACAGGGAGGTCAGCCCCAGCATTTT

size: .
V: TRBV24-1
J: TRBJ2-2
D: TRBD2
CDR3: CATEGGGRTGELFF
DNA: TGTGCCACCGAAGGCGGGGGTCGTACCGGGGAGCTGTTTTTT

size: many
V: TRBV6-1
J: TRBJ2-7
D: .
CDR3: CASSEEWAVSYEQYF
DNA: TGTGCCAGCAGTGAAGAGTGGGCGGTCTCCTACGAGCAGTACTTC

size: .
V: TRBV20-1
J: TRBJ1-5
D: .
CDR3: CSARDGSGLQPQHF
DNA: TGCAGTGCTAGAGATGGTTCTGGGCTTCAGCCCCAGCATTTT

size: many
V: TRBV7-9
J: TRBJ2-7
D: TRBD1
CDR3: CASSLRDRASYEQYF
DNA: TGTGCCAGCAGCCTCCGGGACAGAGCTTCCTACGAGCAGTACTTC

size: .
V: TRBV6-6
J: TRBJ2-7
D: .
CDR3: CASSTTGLTGEQYF
DNA: TGTGCCAGCAGTACGACAGGACTCACGGGTGAGCAGTACTTC

size: few
V: TRBV4-3
J: TRBJ2-1
D: TRBD2
CDR3: CASSQDGTAFGLAGGSEQFF
DNA: TGCGCCAGCAGCCAAGACGGGACAGCCTTTGGACTAGCGGGAGGGAGTGAGCAGTTCTTC

size: few
V: TRBV2
J: TRBJ1-6
D: .
CDR3: CASSPSTGNGNSPLHF
DNA: TGTGCCAGCAGTCCGTCTACAGGGAACGGTAATTCACCCCTCCACTTT

size: few
V: TRBV7-8
J: TRBJ2-7
D: TRBD1
CDR3: CASSGDRGPSYEQYF
DNA: TGTGCCAGCAGTGGAGACAGGGGGCCTTCCTACGAGCAGTACTTC

size: .
V: TRBV15
J: TRBJ1-5
D: TRBD1
CDR3: CATSGPRTGGYNQPQHF
DNA: TGTGCCACCAGCGGCCCTCGGACAGGGGGCTACAATCAGCCCCAGCATTTT

size: many
V: TRBV20-1
J: TRBJ2-7
D: .
CDR3: CSARGDSNYEQYF
DNA: TGCAGTGCTAGAGGGGACTCAAACTACGAGCAGTACTTC

size: many
V: TRBV12-3/TRBV12-4
J: TRBJ2-1
D: .
CDR3: CASSYAPPAQFF
DNA: TGTGCCAGCAGTTACGCACCCCCGGCGCAGTTCTTC

size: .
V: TRBV5-1
J: TRBJ1-1
D: .
CDR3: CASSPRGVGRNTEAFF
DNA: TGCGCCAGCAGTCCCCGAGGGGTCGGGAGGAACACTGAAGCTTTCTTT